This is a list of T cell receptor beta chains from one sample in a study of OX40 agonist ivuxolimab in advanced cancers. Repertoires were generated with immunoSEQ multiplex PCR, while TCRdb's copy carries only in-frame clones and drops some. Here the sample spans tens of thousands of clones, around nine tenths being singletons. Here the sequenced sample was CD4+ or CD8+ T cells sorted from blood, taken in a trial of the OX40 agonist ivuxolimab. These receptors were taken from an adult with an advanced solid tumor such as melanoma, head and neck, liver or kidney cancer. Both conserved end residues are part of each CDR3. Each record gives: CDR3 protein, CDR3 DNA, clone size, J gene, D gene, V gene. D genes are given only for firm matches. Size values are once, few and many counts, or a class for expanded clones, and some rows have none.

CAIRRTSGSISSYNEQFF	TGTGCCATCAGACGGACTAGCGGGAGCATAAGCTCCTACAATGAGCAGTTCTTC	once	TRBJ2-1	TRBD2	TRBV10-3
CASSEQGASGYTF	TGTGCCAGCAGTGAGCAGGGGGCGAGTGGCTACACCTTC	NA	TRBJ1-2	TRBD1	TRBV6-1
CASSGQGEVGKRLFF	TGTGCCAGCAGTGGACAGGGTGAGGTTGGAAAAAGACTGTTTTTT	NA	TRBJ1-4	TRBD1	TRBV28
CASSADYNSPLYF	TGTGCCAGCAGCGCAGATTATAATTCACCCCTCTACTTT	NA	TRBJ1-6	NA	TRBV11-2
CASSPGPQGSEQYF	TGTGCCAGCTCACCGGGCCCCCAGGGCTCCGAGCAGTACTTC	once	TRBJ2-7	NA	TRBV18
CASSPAPTPSYGYTF	TGTGCCAGCAGCCCAGCGCCGACACCCAGCTATGGCTACACCTTC	NA	TRBJ1-2	NA	TRBV21-1
CASSRQGADGYTF	TGTGCCAGCAGTAGACAGGGGGCAGATGGCTACACCTTC	once	TRBJ1-2	TRBD1	TRBV6-5
CASSLRGVEKLFF	TGTGCCAGCAGCTTACGAGGTGTTGAAAAACTGTTTTTT	NA	TRBJ1-4	NA	TRBV7-9
CASSLTADATYNEQFF	TGTGCCAGCAGCTTGACGGCGGATGCTACCTACAATGAGCAGTTCTTC	once	TRBJ2-1	NA	TRBV5-4
CASSRSFRQGEETQYF	TGTGCCAGCAGCCGGAGTTTTAGACAGGGGGAAGAGACCCAGTACTTC	NA	TRBJ2-5	TRBD1	TRBV5-6
CASSLEDRGIGGYTF	TGTGCCAGCAGCTTGGAAGACAGGGGAATAGGAGGCTACACCTTC	NA	TRBJ1-2	TRBD1	TRBV5-8
CASSPRAAGGSTDTQYF	TGTGCCAGCTCACCTCGAGCGGCGGGAGGAAGCACAGATACGCAGTATTTT	once	TRBJ2-3	TRBD2	TRBV18
CASSQDLNTEAFF	TGTGCCAGCAGCCAAGACTTGAACACTGAAGCTTTCTTT	few	TRBJ1-1	NA	TRBV4-2
CASSQDRQGREQFF	TGTGCCAGCAGCCAAGATCGGCAGGGGAGGGAGCAGTTCTTC	NA	TRBJ2-1	NA	TRBV4-2